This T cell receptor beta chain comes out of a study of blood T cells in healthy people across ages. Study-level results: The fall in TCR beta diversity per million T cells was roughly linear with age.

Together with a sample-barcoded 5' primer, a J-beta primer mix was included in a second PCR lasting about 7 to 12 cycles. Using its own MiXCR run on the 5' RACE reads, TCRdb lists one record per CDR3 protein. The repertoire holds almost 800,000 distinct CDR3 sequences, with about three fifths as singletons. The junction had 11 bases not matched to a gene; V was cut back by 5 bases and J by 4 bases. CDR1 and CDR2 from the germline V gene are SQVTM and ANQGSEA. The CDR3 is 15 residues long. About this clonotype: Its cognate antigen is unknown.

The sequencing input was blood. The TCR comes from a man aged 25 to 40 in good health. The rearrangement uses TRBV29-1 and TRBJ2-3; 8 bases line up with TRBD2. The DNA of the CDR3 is TGCAGCGTTTCTACCCCGGGGGGGACCCCAGATACGCAGTATTTT. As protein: CSVSTPGGTPDTQYF.